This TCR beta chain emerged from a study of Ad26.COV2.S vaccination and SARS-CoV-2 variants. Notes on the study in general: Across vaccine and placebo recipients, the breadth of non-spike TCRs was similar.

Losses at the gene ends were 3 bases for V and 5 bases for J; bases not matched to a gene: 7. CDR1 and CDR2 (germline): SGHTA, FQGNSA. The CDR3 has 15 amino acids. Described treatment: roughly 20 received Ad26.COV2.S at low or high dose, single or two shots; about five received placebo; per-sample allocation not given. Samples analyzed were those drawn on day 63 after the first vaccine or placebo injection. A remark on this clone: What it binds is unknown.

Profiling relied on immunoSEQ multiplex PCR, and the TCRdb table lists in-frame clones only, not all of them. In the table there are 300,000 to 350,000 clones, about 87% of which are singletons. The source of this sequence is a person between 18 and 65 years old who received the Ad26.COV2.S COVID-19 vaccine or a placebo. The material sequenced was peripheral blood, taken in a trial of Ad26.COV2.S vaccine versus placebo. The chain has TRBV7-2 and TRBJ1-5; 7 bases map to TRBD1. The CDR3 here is CASSFRRGGDQPQHF. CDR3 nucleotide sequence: TGTGCCAGCAGCTTTCGGCGAGGGGGCGATCAGCCCCAGCATTTT.